This T cell receptor (beta chain) originates from a study of blood T cell repertoires in COVID-19. Study-level background: The analysed material was cDNA or gDNA that came from T cells, B-cell-depleted T cells, or PBMCs.

Living in about two dozen US areas, the participants were between about 18 and 90 years of age. Contact with a PCR-confirmed or clinician-diagnosed COVID-19 case occurred within 2 weeks of entry. V lost 0 bases and J lost 3, with 10 bases in between. CDR3 length: 14 amino acids. Germline lookup yields CDR1 SGDLS and CDR2 YYNGEE. Methods used by the authors: Estimates of nucleated cell counts were drawn from the amplification of reference gene primers. Libraries were prepared by immunoSEQ multiplex PCR; TCRdb keeps only in-frame clonotypes and omits some of them. V, J and clone size are those of that table, while D and trimming were read from the DNA. In the table there are 220,000 or so clones, around 89% of which are singletons.

The specimen sequenced was PBMCs or T cells enriched from blood (not recorded which). This sequence joins TRBV9 and TRBJ2-7, with D perhaps matching TRBD1 (6 bases). The sequence came from a man in his forties or fifties who had been exposed to COVID-19. The CDR3, as DNA: TGTGCCAGCAGCGTAGCAGGGGATGACTACGAGCAGTACTTC. The encoded protein is CASSVAGDDYEQYF.